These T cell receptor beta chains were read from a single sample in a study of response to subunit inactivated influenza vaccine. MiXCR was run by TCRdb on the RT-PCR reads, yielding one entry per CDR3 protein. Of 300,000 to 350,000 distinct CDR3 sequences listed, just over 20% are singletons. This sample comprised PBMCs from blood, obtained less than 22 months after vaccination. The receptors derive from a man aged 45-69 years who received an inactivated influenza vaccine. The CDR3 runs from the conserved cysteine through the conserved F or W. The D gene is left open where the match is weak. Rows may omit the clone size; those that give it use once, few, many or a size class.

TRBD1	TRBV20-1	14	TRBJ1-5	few	CSARQGALNQPQHF	TGCAGTGCGAGACAGGGGGCTTTGAATCAGCCCCAGCATTTT
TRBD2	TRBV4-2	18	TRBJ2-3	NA	CASSQKSHQRGYTDTQYF	TGTGCCAGCAGCCAAAAGAGTCACCAGCGGGGATACACAGATACGCAGTATTTT
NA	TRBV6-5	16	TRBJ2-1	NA	CASSYLVTATNNEQFF	TGTGCCAGCAGTTACTTGGTAACAGCAACTAACAATGAGCAGTTCTTC
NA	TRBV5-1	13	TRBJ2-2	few	CASSYTITGELFF	TGCGCCAGCAGTTATACAATCACCGGGGAGCTGTTTTTT
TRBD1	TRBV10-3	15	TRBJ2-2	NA	CAIRRDRENTGELFF	TGTGCCATCCGACGGGACAGGGAGAACACCGGGGAGCTGTTTTTT
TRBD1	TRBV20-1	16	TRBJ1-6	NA	CSARQFGEGADSPLHF	TGCAGTGCTAGGCAGTTTGGGGAGGGGGCGGATTCACCCCTCCACTTT
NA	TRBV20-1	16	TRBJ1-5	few	CSAMAPLRIGNQPQHF	TGCAGTGCCATGGCCCCTCTAAGAATTGGAAATCAGCCCCAGCATTTT
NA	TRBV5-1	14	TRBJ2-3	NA	CASSLPGGTDTQYF	TGCGCCAGCAGCTTACCAGGGGGCACAGATACGCAGTATTTT
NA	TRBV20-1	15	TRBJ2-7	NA	CSASPPGPRSYEQYF	TGCAGTGCTAGTCCCCCGGGCCCCCGCTCCTACGAGCAGTACTTC
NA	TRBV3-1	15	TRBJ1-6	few	CASSQDWGSNSPLHF	TGTGCCAGCAGCCAAGATTGGGGGAGTAATTCACCCCTCCACTTT
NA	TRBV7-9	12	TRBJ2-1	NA	CASSLIGYEQFF	TGTGCCAGCAGCTTAATTGGGTATGAGCAGTTCTTC
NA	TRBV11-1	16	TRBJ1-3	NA	CASSRQFRSSGNTIYF	TGTGCCAGCAGCCGACAGTTCAGATCGTCCGGAAACACCATATATTTT
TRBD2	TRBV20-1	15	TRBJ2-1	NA	CSASGLAGNHNEQFF	TGCAGTGCTAGTGGGCTAGCGGGAAACCACAATGAGCAGTTCTTC
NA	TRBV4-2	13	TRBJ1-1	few	CASSQDRALEAFF	TGTGCCAGCAGCCAAGATCGGGCACTTGAAGCTTTCTTT
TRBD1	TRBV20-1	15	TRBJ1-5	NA	CSAREDRGRGQPQHF	TGCAGTGCTAGAGAGGACAGGGGAAGGGGTCAGCCCCAGCATTTT
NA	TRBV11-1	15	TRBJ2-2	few	CASSLARRVAGELFF	TGTGCCAGCAGCTTAGCCCGCAGGGTTGCCGGGGAGCTGTTTTTT
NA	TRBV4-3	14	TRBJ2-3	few	CASSQGGVSDTQYF	TGCGCCAGCAGCCAAGGCGGCGTTTCAGATACGCAGTATTTT
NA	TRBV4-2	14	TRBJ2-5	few	CASSQAAKQETQYF	TGTGCCAGCAGCCAAGCAGCGAAGCAAGAGACCCAGTACTTC
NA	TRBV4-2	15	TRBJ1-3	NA	CASSEQVLSGNTIYF	TGTGCCAGCAGCGAACAGGTACTCTCTGGAAACACCATATATTTT
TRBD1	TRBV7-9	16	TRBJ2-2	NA	CASSSTGTANTGELFF	TGTGCCAGCAGCTCGACCGGGACAGCGAACACCGGGGAGCTGTTTTTT
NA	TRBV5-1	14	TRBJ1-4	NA	CATSLNSPNEKLFF	TGCGCCACATCCCTTAACAGCCCAAATGAAAAACTGTTTTTT
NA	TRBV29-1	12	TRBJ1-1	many	CSVGRGDTEAFF	TGCAGCGTTGGTAGGGGGGACACTGAAGCTTTCTTT
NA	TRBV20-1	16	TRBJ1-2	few	CSARPPILWLVYGYTF	TGCAGTGCTAGACCCCCCATCCTTTGGTTGGTCTATGGCTACACCTTC
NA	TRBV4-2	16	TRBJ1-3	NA	CASSLGHMSSGNTIYF	TGTGCCAGCAGCCTCGGACATATGAGCTCTGGAAACACCATATATTTT
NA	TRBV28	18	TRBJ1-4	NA	CASSHIHGIGTDNEKLFF	TGTGCCAGCAGTCATATACACGGCATCGGGACTGATAATGAAAAACTGTTTTTT
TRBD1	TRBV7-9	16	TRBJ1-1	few	CASSLDGTGGDTEAFF	TGTGCCAGCAGTCTGGACGGGACAGGCGGGGACACTGAAGCTTTCTTT
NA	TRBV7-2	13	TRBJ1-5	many	CASSLGGLEPQHF	TGTGCCAGCAGCTTAGGGGGCCTCGAGCCCCAGCATTTT